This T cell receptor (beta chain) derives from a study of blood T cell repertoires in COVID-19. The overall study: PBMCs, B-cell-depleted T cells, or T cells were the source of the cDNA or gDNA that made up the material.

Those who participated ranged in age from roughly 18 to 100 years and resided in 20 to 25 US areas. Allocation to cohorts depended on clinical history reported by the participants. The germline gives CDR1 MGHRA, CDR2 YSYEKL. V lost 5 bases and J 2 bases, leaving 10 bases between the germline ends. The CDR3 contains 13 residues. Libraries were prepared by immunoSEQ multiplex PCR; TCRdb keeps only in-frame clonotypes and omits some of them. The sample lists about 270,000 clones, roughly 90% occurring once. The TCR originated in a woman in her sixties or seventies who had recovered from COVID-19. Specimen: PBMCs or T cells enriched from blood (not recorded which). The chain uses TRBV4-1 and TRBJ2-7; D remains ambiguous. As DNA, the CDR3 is TGCGCCAGCAGCGTACTAATAACCTACGAGCAGTACTTC. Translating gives CASSVLITYEQYF.